These 18 T cell receptor beta chains came from one sample sequenced in a study of T cell repertoires in cytomegalovirus infection (dated by TCRdb to between 2018 and 2021). For these receptors, no antigen is known. The treatment or condition label of this sample denotes: in vitro stimulation with specific CMV peptide epitopes to enrich CMV-specific T cells. Data came from an Illumina HiSeq 1500. TCRdb cleaned the public reads at Q25 with fastp, built clones with MiXCR and kept in-frame beta chains. Each entry merges the rows of one CDR3 protein and shows their most common DNA and genes. In this sample the table shows about 770,000 distinct CDR3 sequences, roughly 28% of which occur a single time. The leading ten clones occupy around 13% of the sample. The sequencing here drew on cultured CD8+ T cells from PBMCs, taken from culture after CMV antigen stimulation. These receptor sequences come from a human donor in good health (CMV status not recorded). Some clones in this sample may be carry-over from other donors' samples.

The chain uses TRBV19 and TRBJ2-3, with D unclear. The ends were cut back, 3 bases at V and 3 bases at J, with 10 bases in the middle. The CDR3 contains 14 residues. CDR1 and CDR2 (germline): LNHDA, SQIVND (reference sequence). CDR3 DNA: TGTGCCAGTAGTATCGCCAAAGTGACAGATACGCAGTATTTT. Protein: CASSIAKVTDTQYF.

This clonotype was counted a few times. This rearrangement joins TRBV9 to TRBJ1-1; a possible D gene is TRBD1 (6 bases). The CDR3 contains 16 residues. Per germline, CDR1 SGDLS and CDR2 YYNGEE. V lost 3 bases, J lost 6 bases, and 21 bases lay in between. CDR3 sequence (DNA): TGTGCCAGCAGCGCCCATTCGGGGGGGGCCCTCCCTGAAGCTTTCTTT. It encodes CASSAHSGGALPEAFF.

In its sample, this clonotype was seen a few times. V is TRBV7-6 and J is TRBJ1-5; D is undetermined. Germline loops: CDR1 SGHVS, CDR2 FNYEAQ. The V end lost 5 bases, the J end lost 3 bases, and 14 bases lay between the germline ends. CDR3 length equals 15 residues. CDR3 residues: CASSPPGSDNQPQHF. The DNA of the CDR3 is TGTGCCAGCAGCCCACCCGGGAGTGACAATCAGCCCCAGCATTTT.

This clonotype has more than one count but fewer than ten. The chain carries TRBV6-1 and TRBJ1-5; 7 bases agree with TRBD1. Germline V gene lookup returns CDR1 MNHNS and CDR2 SASEGT. The CDR3 has 15 residues. The V and J ends lost 7 bases and 6 bases, in that order; junction bases with no gene match: 12. CDR3 nucleotides: TGTGCCAGCACTCTGACAGGGCAAAAGGGTCAGCCCCAGCATTTT. This encodes CASTLTGQKGQPQHF.

J is TRBJ2-6 and V is TRBV28; D is ambiguous. The CDR3 has 17 residues. Trimming took 3 bases from V and 4 from J, leaving 16 bases between them. Looked up from germline, CDR1 is MDHEN and CDR2 is SYDVKM. The CDR3 reads CASSFSPDTRGANVLTF. The CDR3 region has the DNA TGTGCCAGCAGTTTCTCTCCCGATACGAGAGGGGCCAACGTCCTGACTTTC.

J is TRBJ2-1 and V is TRBV6-2 or TRBV6-3; D remains unclear. V was shortened by 1 base and J by 4 bases, with 8 bases between the two germline ends. The CDR3 is 14 amino acids. CDR1 and CDR2 (germline): MNHEY, SVGEGT. The CDR3 DNA sequence: TGTGCCAGCAGTTACTTAGCCGAGTACAATGAGCAGTTCTTC. Translation gives CASSYLAEYNEQFF.

The genes are TRBV4-1 and TRBJ1-1; a weak D match, TRBD1 (6 bases). The V end was cut by 5 bases, the J end by 1 base, with 11 bases between. Germline CDR1 MGHRA, CDR2 YSYEKL. The CDR3 contains 14 residues. CDR3 sequence: CASSTTGSNTEAFF. As DNA, the CDR3 is TGCGCCAGCAGCACGACAGGTTCGAACACTGAAGCTTTCTTT.

This clonotype was recorded many times. The junction differs from germline at one of its ends, possibly a read error. The gene calls are TRBV12-3 or TRBV12-4 and TRBJ2-5; D gene ambiguous. The CDR3 is 12 amino acids. The CDR3 bases are TGTGCCAGCAGCTTAGGTGTAGAGACCCAGTACTTC. This sequence encodes CASSLGVETQYF.

This clonotype turned up a few times. This rearrangement joins TRBV6-2 or TRBV6-3 to TRBJ2-1; 7 nucleotides align to TRBD2. Germline V gene data show CDR1 as MNHEY and CDR2 as SVGEGT. This CDR3 comprises 16 residues. The V segment lost 0 bases and the J segment 4 bases; nucleotides outside the gene matches: 6. CDR3 nucleotide sequence: TGTGCCAGCAGTTACTCGCGGCTAGCGGATTACAATGAGCAGTTCTTC. Its protein product is CASSYSRLADYNEQFF.

The chain couples TRBV27 to TRBJ2-7; TRBD2 is a possible D gene (5 bases). Germline V gives CDR1 MNHEY, CDR2 SMNVEV (reference sequence). V lost 0 bases to trimming and J lost 3 bases, with 12 bases between them. The CDR3 consists of 15 residues. CDR3 in amino acids: CASSLSRGPNYEQYF. In nucleotides, the CDR3 is TGTGCCAGCAGTTTATCGAGAGGGCCCAACTACGAGCAGTACTTC.

This clonotype was picked up one time. The chain carries TRBV11-2 and TRBJ1-5; D unclear. Germline V gene sequence: CDR1 SGHAT, CDR2 FQNNGV. The CDR3 length is 14 residues. V was shortened by 5 bases and J by 6 bases, with 14 bases between the two germline ends. This CDR3 is CASSHVSGSQPQHF. The CDR3 DNA reads as TGTGCCAGCAGCCATGTCTCCGGTAGTCAGCCCCAGCATTTT.

This clonotype was detected a few times. The gene calls are TRBV14 and TRBJ1-2; tentatively, D is TRBD1 (5 bases). This CDR3 region has 14 residues. CDR1 is SGHDN and CDR2 is FVKESK in the germline V gene. Trimming pared 2 bases from V and 7 bases from J, leaving 14 bases between. CDR3 DNA sequence: TGTGCCAGCAGCCAACCGAACTCTGGGGGTGGCTACACCTTC. It encodes CASSQPNSGGGYTF.

This clonotype was seen more than once but under ten times. CDR3 protein: CASSLSPDRAYSPLHF. CDR3 in DNA: TGTGCCAGCAGTTTATCCCCGGACAGGGCCTATTCACCCCTCCACTTT. The V and J genes are TRBV27 and TRBJ1-6; 8 positions match TRBD1. CDR3 length: 16 amino acids. Per the germline V gene, CDR1 is MNHEY and CDR2 is SMNVEV (reference sequence). J lost 8 bases, V lost 0 bases, and 6 bases had no gene match.

The V call is TRBV5-6, the J call TRBJ1-1; D is ambiguous. Per the germline V gene, CDR1 is SGHDT and CDR2 is YYEEEE. V was cut by 1 base and J by 6 bases, with 13 bases left in between. The CDR3 is 14 residues long. The CDR3 coding sequence is TGTGCCAGCAGCTTGTCGCTATTGGTCTCTGAAGCTTTCTTT. Protein product: CASSLSLLVSEAFF.

This clonotype was seen at least ten times. The chain recombines TRBV7-2 with TRBJ2-3; no firm D call. In germline, CDR1 is SGHTA, CDR2 FQGNSA. The length of the CDR3 is 12 residues. Trimming took 5 bases from V and 5 from J, leaving 8 bases between them. The CDR3 nucleotides are TGTGCCAGCAGCCCCGTTGGAGATACGCAGTATTTT. Translation: CASSPVGDTQYF.

The sample holds one count of this clonotype. This rearrangement joins TRBV6-5 to TRBJ2-1; no clear D. This CDR3 is 13 amino acids long. Trimming left V 6 bases short and J 9 bases short, with 15 bases between. The germline CDR1 and CDR2 sequences are MNHEY and SVGAGI. CDR3 nucleotides: TGTGCCAGCAGCCCCGACTTGTGGGGTGAGCAGTTCTTC. Protein sequence: CASSPDLWGEQFF.

This clonotype was observed a few times. The chain joins TRBV7-8 to TRBJ2-1; D is possibly TRBD1 (6 bases). V gave up 5 bases and J gave up 0 bases, with 11 bases separating them. CDR3 length: 15 residues. Germline V CDR1 and CDR2: SGHVS, FQNEAQ. The chain's CDR3 is CASSPGTISYNEQFF. The CDR3 region has the DNA TGTGCCAGCAGCCCCGGGACAATCTCCTACAATGAGCAGTTCTTC.

The V call is TRBV20-1, the J call TRBJ1-1, with D hard to call. The V and J ends lost 2 bases and 3 bases respectively, with 10 bases between them. This CDR3 contains 13 residues. Per the germline V gene, CDR1 is DFQATT and CDR2 is SNEGSKA (reference sequence). As DNA, the CDR3 is TGCAGTGCTAGATGGGAAAGGGACACTGAAGCTTTCTTT. Translation: CSARWERDTEAFF.